Listed here is a single TCR beta chain. Its target is unknown. Alongside a J-beta primer mix, a sample-barcoded 5' primer served in a second PCR lasting roughly 7 to 12 cycles. Every single cDNA molecule received a tag from a template-switch adaptor with 12 random nucleotides. Every sample gave at least 2.5 million paired-end reads containing CDR3. MiXCR was run by TCRdb on the 5' RACE reads, yielding one entry per CDR3 protein. The sample records around 970,000 distinct CDR3 sequences, roughly half being singletons. This entry belongs to a study of blood T cells in healthy people across ages. Findings and limits, study-wide: Comparison with aged donors showed that long-lived donors had more naive CD4+ cells and higher diversity.

The CDR3 length is 16 residues. Germline CDR1 LGHDT, CDR2 YNNKEL (reference sequence). Trimming took 4 bases from V and 1 from J; bases not matched to a gene: 10. The individuals who served as donors were healthy Caucasians living in Russia, aged roughly 6 to 95. The sample was blood. This rearrangement joins TRBV3-1 to TRBJ2-7; TRBD2 matches at 7 bases. This clonotype originated in a woman aged 60 to 75 in good health. CDR3 nucleotide sequence: TGTGCCAGCAGCCTAGCGGGCGCCCCTTCTTCCTACGAGCAGTACTTC. Its translation: CASSLAGAPSSYEQYF.